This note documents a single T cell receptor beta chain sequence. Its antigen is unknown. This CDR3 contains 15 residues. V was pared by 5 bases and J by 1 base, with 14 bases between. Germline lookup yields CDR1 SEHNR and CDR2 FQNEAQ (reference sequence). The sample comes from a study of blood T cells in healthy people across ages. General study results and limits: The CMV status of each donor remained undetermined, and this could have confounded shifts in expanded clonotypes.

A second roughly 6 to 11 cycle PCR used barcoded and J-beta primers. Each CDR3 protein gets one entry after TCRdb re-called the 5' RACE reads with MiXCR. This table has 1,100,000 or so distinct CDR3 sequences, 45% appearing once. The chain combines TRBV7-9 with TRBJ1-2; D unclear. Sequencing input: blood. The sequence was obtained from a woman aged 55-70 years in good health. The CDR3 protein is CASSPYNQDNYGYTF. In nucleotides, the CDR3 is TGTGCCAGCAGCCCCTACAACCAAGATAACTATGGCTACACCTTC.